This T cell receptor beta chain is drawn from a study of blood T cell repertoires in COVID-19. Study information: COVID-19 samples, acute and convalescent, were from the United States, Italy and Spain.

Repertoires were generated with immunoSEQ multiplex PCR, while TCRdb's copy carries only in-frame clones and drops some. This sample yields roughly 150,000 clones, of which approximately 90% are seen a single time; approximately 2.1% belongs to the top ten. V was trimmed by 1 base and J by 4 bases, leaving 16 bases between them. This CDR3 comprises 17 residues. The germline V gene has CDR1 SEHNR and CDR2 FQNEAQ (reference sequence). The clonotype originates from a man aged 50-60 years who had recovered from COVID-19. The V gene is TRBV7-9, the J gene TRBJ2-2, with D maybe TRBD2 (7 bases). The specimen was peripheral blood. The CDR3 DNA sequence: TGTGCCAGCAGCTTAGGTCTAGCCGGGGGGCCCACCGGGGAGCTGTTTTTT. Amino acid sequence: CASSLGLAGGPTGELFF. Based on the CDR3 plus reference TRBV7-9 and TRBJ2-2, the full variable domain is DTGVSQNPRHKITKRGQNVTFRCDPISEHNRLYWYRQTLGQGPEFLTYFQNEAQLEKSRLLSDRFSAERPKGSFSTLEIQRTEQGDSAMYLCASSLGLAGGPTGELFFGEGSRLTVL.